This passage covers 18 T cell receptor beta chains from one sample sequenced in a study of T cell responses to AZD1222 COVID-19 vaccine. Some clones are missing from TCRdb's copy, which holds only in-frame ones; the method was immunoSEQ multiplex PCR. The sample holds more than 110,000 clones; 80% to 95% are singletons and the top ten take roughly 5%. The sequenced sample was peripheral blood, obtained on day 0 of AZD1222 vaccination. The receptors derive from an adult in good health.

V and J are TRBV11-2 and TRBJ2-7; D may be TRBD2 (5 bases). V was clipped by 5 bases and J by 2 bases, with 10 bases between them. Germline values: CDR1 SGHAT, CDR2 FQNNGV. The CDR3 length is 13 residues. The CDR3 reads CASSHGGTYEQYF. CDR3 DNA: TGTGCCAGCAGCCACGGAGGAACCTACGAGCAGTACTTC.

The rearrangement uses TRBV27 and TRBJ1-4; D not resolved. Germline CDR1 and CDR2: MNHEY and SMNVEV (reference sequence). V was trimmed by 5 bases and J by 5 bases, leaving 9 bases between them. The length of the CDR3 is 13 residues. For the CDR3, the DNA is TGTGCCAGCAGTGGCCAGCTCAATGAAAAACTGTTTTTT. It specifies CASSGQLNEKLFF. The variable domain in full, with the rest retrieved from reference TRBV27 and TRBJ1-4, is EAQVTQNPRYLITVTGKKLTVTCSQNMNHEYMSWYRQDPGLGLRQIYYSMNVEVTDKGDVPEGYKVSRKEKRNFPLILESPSPNQTSLYFCASSGQLNEKLFFGSGTQLSVL.

This chain uses TRBV6-6 with TRBJ2-1; TRBD2 agrees at 8 bases. The CDR3 totals 13 residues. Germline CDR1 and CDR2: MNHNY and SVGAGI (reference sequence). Trimming took 6 bases from V and 2 from J; bases not matched to a gene: 0. CDR3 DNA: TGTGCCAGCAGAGCGGGGGCCTACAATGAGCAGTTCTTC. Its protein is CASRAGAYNEQFF.

The genes are TRBV28 and TRBJ1-3; TRBD1 aligns across 7 bases. Per the germline V gene, CDR1 is MDHEN and CDR2 is SYDVKM. The CDR3 runs to 16 residues. V gave up 2 bases and J gave up 6 bases; unmatched junction bases: 10. The CDR3 sequence is CASSLEGRGRENTIYF. The CDR3 DNA reads as TGTGCCAGCAGTTTAGAAGGCAGGGGGAGAGAAAACACCATATATTTT.

The CDR3 is CASSLAGTGKTYEQYF. The CDR3 bases are TGTGCCAGCAGCTTGGCCGGGACAGGGAAGACCTACGAGCAGTACTTC. V and J are TRBV5-4 and TRBJ2-7, with 9 bases matching TRBD1. V lost 0 bases and J lost 2; bases outside the gene matches: 6. CDR1 is SGHNT, CDR2 YYREEE, per germline (reference sequence). This CDR3 is built from 16 residues.

The gene calls are TRBV7-2 and TRBJ1-5, with TRBD1 matching 9 bases. CDR3 length: 16 amino acids. From germline, CDR1 is SGHTA and CDR2 FQGNSA. Trimming removed 5 bases from V and 1 base from J; junction bases left unmatched: 6. CDR3 sequence (DNA): TGTGCCAGCAGCCTACTGGGACAGGGAAGCAATCAGCCCCAGCATTTT. As protein: CASSLLGQGSNQPQHF.

The chain is built from TRBV28 and TRBJ1-2, with TRBD1 as a possible D gene (6 bases). CDR3 size: 15 residues. The V gene lost 4 bases and the J gene lost 0 bases, with 12 bases spanning the gap. Germline loops: CDR1 MDHEN, CDR2 SYDVKM. The CDR3 sequence is CASSSGQKANYGYTF. CDR3 nucleotide sequence: TGTGCCAGCAGTTCCGGACAGAAGGCTAACTATGGCTACACCTTC.

The chain uses TRBV28 and TRBJ2-2; D gene unclear. Germline V lookup: CDR1 MDHEN, CDR2 SYDVKM. Between the trimmed V and J ends, which lost 2 bases and 5 bases, there was a span of 3 bases. The CDR3 extends over 12 amino acids. The CDR3 nucleotides are TGTGCCAGCAGTTTACAGACCGGGGAGCTGTTTTTT. It specifies CASSLQTGELFF.

The V gene is TRBV6-5, the J gene TRBJ2-7; no definite D call. CDR1 is MNHEY, CDR2 SVGAGI, per germline. The CDR3 is 11 amino acids. Between the trimmed V and J ends, which lost 4 bases and 3 bases, there was a span of 4 bases. The DNA of the CDR3 is TGTGCCAGCAGTTCGCGCTACGAGCAGTACTTC. The encoded protein is CASSSRYEQYF.

This clone was detected only once. The chain links TRBV6-1 to TRBJ2-7; 12 bases map to TRBD1. With V trimmed by 0 bases and J by 4 bases, 7 bases remained unmatched. Germline assignment: CDR1 MNHNS and CDR2 SASEGT. This CDR3 region has 17 residues. CDR3: CASSEAMGQGARYEQYF. The CDR3 nucleotides read TGTGCCAGCAGTGAAGCGATGGGACAGGGGGCGAGGTACGAGCAGTACTTC.

The count of this clone is one. The chain uses TRBV7-2 and TRBJ2-1, with D unresolved. This CDR3 contains 11 residues. Germline V gene lookup returns CDR1 SGHTA and CDR2 FQGNSA. Trimming took 5 bases from V and 10 from J, leaving 9 bases between them. The CDR3 region is CASSLTEEQFF. The CDR3, as DNA: TGTGCCAGCAGCCTAACTGAGGAGCAGTTCTTC.

The chain employs TRBV7-6 and TRBJ1-4; 9 bases fit TRBD1. J gave up 6 bases and V 3 bases, and 2 bases lay outside the gene matches. The CDR3 length is 14 residues. Germline V gene data show CDR1 as SGHVS and CDR2 as FNYEAQ. This CDR3 reads CASSFRDRDEKLFF. The CDR3 nucleotides read TGTGCCAGCAGCTTCCGGGACAGGGATGAAAAACTGTTTTTT. The full variable domain, with the rest looked up from reference TRBV7-6 and TRBJ1-4, is GAGVSQSPRYKVTKRGQDVALRCDPISGHVSLYWYRQALGQGPEFLTYFNYEAQQDKSGLPNDRFSAERPEGSISTLTIQRTEQRDSAMYRCASSFRDRDEKLFFGSGTQLSVL.

This chain connects TRBV9 to TRBJ1-1; TRBD1 aligns across 10 bases. The CDR3 covers 16 residues. The V segment lost 4 bases and the J segment 0 bases; nucleotides outside the gene matches: 6. The germline gives CDR1 SGDLS, CDR2 YYNGEE. The CDR3, as DNA: TGTGCCAGCAGCCCCGGGACAGGGGCCATGAACACTGAAGCTTTCTTT. Protein: CASSPGTGAMNTEAFF. Filled out from reference TRBV9 and TRBJ1-1, the complete variable domain reads DSGVTQTPKHLITATGQRVTLRCSPRSGDLSVYWYQQSLDQGLQFLIQYYNGEERAKGNILERFSAQQFPDLHSELNLSSLELGDSALYFCASSPGTGAMNTEAFFGQGTRLTVV.

This chain joins TRBV6-5 and TRBJ1-3; TRBD1 might be the D (5 bases). CDR1 and CDR2 from the germline V gene are MNHEY and SVGAGI. The CDR3 length is 15 residues. The V end lost 5 bases, the J end lost 3 bases, and 14 bases lay between the germline ends. CDR3 sequence: CASSMDNTLGNTIYF. The CDR3 DNA is TGTGCCAGCAGTATGGACAATACTCTTGGAAACACCATATATTTT.

This clone was detected only once. The gene calls are TRBV6-4 and TRBJ1-1, with D hard to call. Germline V gives CDR1 MRHNA, CDR2 SNTAGT. CDR3 size: 13 residues. V was trimmed by 3 bases and J by 10 bases, leaving 15 bases between them. Here the CDR3 reads CASSEHSGFAAFF. In nucleotides, the CDR3 is TGTGCCAGCAGTGAACACAGTGGTTTTGCAGCTTTCTTT.

CDR3 nucleotides: TGTGCCAGCACCCTACAGGACTACGAGCAGTACTTC. Translated, it gives CASTLQDYEQYF. The genes are TRBV5-5 and TRBJ2-7, with a tentative D call TRBD1 (5 bases). The ends were cut back, 6 bases at V and 3 bases at J, with 10 bases in the middle. The CDR3 contains 12 residues. Germline CDR1 and CDR2: SGHKS and YYEKEE (reference sequence).

The J gene is TRBJ2-1, the V gene TRBV28, with no clear D. Looked up from germline, CDR1 is MDHEN and CDR2 is SYDVKM. The length of the CDR3 is 16 residues. Trimming took off 3 bases at V and 7 bases at J, with 19 bases between the two ends. The DNA of the CDR3 is TGTGCCAGCAGTTTTAGCTCTCGCTCATCGAGGAATGAGCAGTTCTTC. It yields the protein CASSFSSRSSRNEQFF.

V and J are TRBV7-2 and TRBJ2-3, with 10 nucleotides matching TRBD2. Per the germline V gene, CDR1 is SGHTA and CDR2 is FQGNSA. This CDR3 region has 15 residues. Unmatched junction bases numbered 6, after V lost 7 bases and J lost 2 bases. The CDR3 spells CASNPLAGITDTQYF. CDR3 nucleotide sequence: TGTGCCAGCAATCCACTAGCGGGAATCACAGATACGCAGTATTTT.